The 22 T cell receptor beta chains given below trace back to one sample, sequenced in a study of cytomegalovirus exposure and HLA in healthy donors. Clones were sequenced by immunoSEQ multiplex PCR, and TCRdb holds only the in-frame ones, with some missing. The sample gives over 200,000 clones, roughly 87% of which show up once; about 2% is in the top ten. Material: PBMCs. These receptors were collected from a woman between 18 and 29 years old in good health and CMV-seropositive.

The chain joins TRBV13 to TRBJ2-2; 9 bases agree with TRBD2. Trimming cost V 5 bases and J 7 bases; bases outside gene matches: 11. CDR1 and CDR2 (germline): PRHDT, FYEKMQ (reference sequence). CDR3 length equals 16 residues. As DNA, the CDR3 is TGTGCCAGCAGCCCACCGGGACTAGCCTCTTTCGGGGAGCTGTTTTTT. This codes for CASSPPGLASFGELFF. The full variable domain, completed using reference TRBV13 and TRBJ2-2, is AAGVIQSPRHLIKEKRETATLKCYPIPRHDTVYWYQQGPGQDPQFLISFYEKMQSDKGSIPDRFSAQQFSDYHSELNMSSLELGDSALYFCASSPPGLASFGELFFGEGSRLTVL.

V gene TRBV5-1 combines with J gene TRBJ2-3, with 9 positions matching TRBD1. CDR3 length equals 16 residues. Germline V lookup: CDR1 SGHRS, CDR2 YFSETQ. Trimming cost V 3 bases and J 5 bases; bases outside gene matches: 10. The CDR3 sequence: CASSWTRTGEEDTQYF. CDR3 nucleotides: TGCGCCAGCAGCTGGACACGGACAGGGGAGGAAGATACGCAGTATTTT.

The chain recombines TRBV23-1 with TRBJ2-3, with 7 positions matching TRBD2. TRBV23-1 is an ORF, with its function uncertain. The CDR3 extends over 17 amino acids. The J segment lost 3 bases and the V segment lost 0 bases, leaving 9 bases of the junction unmatched. CDR3 residues: CASSQSGGVRGTDTQYF. The CDR3 nucleotides are TGCGCCAGCAGTCAATCTGGGGGGGTACGTGGAACAGATACGCAGTATTTT.

This clone appeared a single time. V usage is TRBV11-2 and J usage is TRBJ2-7; TRBD2 aligns across 7 bases. Germline-derived CDR1 and CDR2 are SGHAT and FQNNGV. This CDR3 is 18 amino acids long. With 4 bases clipped from V and 4 bases from J, the junction kept 19 bases outside the gene matches. The CDR3 spells CASSSPRLRGRAGYEQYF. For the CDR3, the DNA is TGTGCCAGCAGCTCACCTAGGCTGAGAGGGAGGGCAGGGTACGAGCAGTACTTC.

This rearrangement joins TRBV28 to TRBJ1-5, with D unclear. The CDR3 loop spans 12 amino acids. Trimming stripped 5 bases from V and 5 bases from J, with 7 bases between. The V gene's germline CDR1 is MDHEN and CDR2 SYDVKM. The CDR3 region is CASSVLDQPQHF. The CDR3, as DNA: TGTGCCAGCAGTGTTTTAGATCAGCCCCAGCATTTT.

The CDR3 DNA follows: TGTGCCAGCAGTTTAGGACAGGGCCTTAACTATGGCTACACCTTC. As protein: CASSLGQGLNYGYTF. The chain carries TRBV28 and TRBJ1-2, with 8 bases aligning to TRBD1. Germline V gene data show CDR1 as MDHEN and CDR2 as SYDVKM. The ends lost 2 bases at V and 1 base at J; junction bases unmatched: 3. CDR3 length: 15 residues.

The V gene is TRBV7-2, the J gene TRBJ2-2, with a possible D match to TRBD2 (6 bases). The V and J ends lost 5 bases and 1 base respectively, with 14 bases between them. The germline V gene has CDR1 SGHTA and CDR2 FQGNSA. This CDR3 is 16 amino acids long. The CDR3 here is CASSPQVGRNTGELFF. CDR3 DNA sequence: TGTGCCAGCAGCCCGCAGGTCGGGAGGAACACCGGGGAGCTGTTTTTT.

This clone was detected only once. The V and J genes are TRBV30 and TRBJ2-5; perhaps TRBD1 as D (6 bases). V gave up 1 base and J gave up 7 bases, with 13 bases separating them. Germline V CDR1 and CDR2: GTSNPN, SVGIG (reference sequence). The CDR3 is made up of 13 amino acids. The chain's CDR3 is CAWSGETGVTQYF. In DNA form, the CDR3 reads TGTGCCTGGAGTGGAGAGACAGGAGTGACCCAGTACTTC.

The chain combines TRBV29-1 with TRBJ2-2; D is ambiguous. This CDR3 spans 13 amino acids. V shed 4 bases and J shed 3 bases, with 9 bases lying between them. CDR1 and CDR2 from the germline V gene are SQVTM and ANQGSEA. CDR3 DNA sequence: TGCAGCGTTGTTCCCGGTTACACCGGGGAGCTGTTTTTT. Translating gives CSVVPGYTGELFF.

The chain links TRBV27 to TRBJ1-1; D perhaps matches TRBD1 (5 bases). V lost 3 bases and J 6 bases, leaving 11 bases between the germline ends. The CDR3 spans 13 residues. Germline CDR1 is MNHEY and CDR2 is SMNVEV (reference sequence). The CDR3 coding sequence is TGTGCCAGCAGTTTCGGTTCAGGGCCTGAAGCTTTCTTT. Amino acid sequence: CASSFGSGPEAFF.

The V gene is TRBV4-1, the J gene TRBJ1-1, with TRBD1 identical over 8 bases. With 4 bases clipped from V and 4 bases from J, the junction kept 5 bases outside the gene matches. Per germline, CDR1 MGHRA and CDR2 YSYEKL. The CDR3 covers 14 residues. The DNA of the CDR3 is TGCGCCAGCAGCCTCACAACAGGGGGCACTGAAGCTTTCTTT. Its translation: CASSLTTGGTEAFF.

The chain recombines TRBV13 with TRBJ1-4; 7 bases are a match to TRBD1. The germline CDR1 and CDR2 sequences are PRHDT and FYEKMQ (reference sequence). The V and J ends lost 6 bases and 5 bases, in that order; junction bases with no gene match: 6. The CDR3 runs 14 residues. CDR3 loop: CASRHRGDNEKLFF. The CDR3 DNA is TGTGCCAGCAGACACAGGGGTGACAATGAAAAACTGTTTTTT.

J is TRBJ2-7 and V is TRBV5-1; tentatively, D is TRBD2 (5 bases). The CDR3 is 15 residues long. Trimming took off 4 bases at V and 2 bases at J, with 16 bases between the two ends. Germline V CDR1 and CDR2: SGHRS, YFSETQ. Here the CDR3 reads CASSNSGNLPYEQYF. DNA for the CDR3: TGCGCCAGCAGCAACTCCGGGAACCTACCCTACGAGCAGTACTTC.

This chain connects TRBV5-1 to TRBJ2-7, with D perhaps TRBD1 (5 bases). The germline gives CDR1 SGHRS, CDR2 YFSETQ. Between the trimmed V and J ends, which lost 0 bases and 4 bases, there was a span of 20 bases. This CDR3 has 17 residues. DNA for the CDR3: TGCGCCAGCAGCTTGGTTGCACAGGCCAGGAACTCATACGAGCAGTACTTC. Protein product: CASSLVAQARNSYEQYF.

V gene TRBV12-5 combines with J gene TRBJ2-1; D is perhaps TRBD2 (5 bases). V was clipped by 6 bases and J by 9 bases, with 9 bases between them. This CDR3 region has 11 residues. Germline loops: CDR1 LGHNT, CDR2 FRNRAP. In DNA form, the CDR3 reads TGTGCTAGTGGGGACTGGGGTGAGCAGTTCTTC. Protein: CASGDWGEQFF.

The chain joins TRBV10-3 to TRBJ1-5; 9 bases align to TRBD1. V trimming: 6 bases; J trimming: 1 base; junction bases outside the gene matches: 10. Germline values: CDR1 ENHRY, CDR2 SYGVKD. This CDR3 region has 17 residues. The CDR3 DNA is TGTGCCATCAGCCTCGGAACAGGGGGCGAGAGCAATCAGCCCCAGCATTTT. This translates into CAISLGTGGESNQPQHF.

V gene TRBV5-6 combines with J gene TRBJ1-2; possibly TRBD1 for D (5 bases). The germline gives CDR1 SGHDT, CDR2 YYEEEE. The CDR3 length is 15 residues. V was trimmed by 3 bases and J by 5 bases, leaving 17 bases between them. The CDR3 loop reads CASSWTRTKTYGYTF. The CDR3 region has the DNA TGTGCCAGCAGCTGGACACGTACCAAAACTTATGGCTACACCTTC.

This clone turned up a few times. This chain joins TRBV25-1 and TRBJ2-7; D remains unclear. V was shortened by 5 bases and J by 7 bases, with 18 bases between the two germline ends. This CDR3 is built from 14 residues. The germline V gene has CDR1 MGHDK and CDR2 SYGVNS. DNA for the CDR3: TGTGCCAGCAGTAGCAGTACAGCCGGTGGTGAGCAGTACTTC. Translation: CASSSSTAGGEQYF.

The chain is built from TRBV2 and TRBJ2-7; 8 bases fit TRBD2. Trimming removed 2 bases from V and 5 bases from J; junction bases left unmatched: 8. Germline-derived CDR1 and CDR2 are SNHLY and FYNNEI. The CDR3 covers 15 residues. CDR3 region: CASSESTSGGDEQYF. The DNA of the CDR3 is TGTGCCAGCAGTGAATCAACTAGCGGTGGGGACGAGCAGTACTTC.

The chain uses TRBV27 and TRBJ2-3; no reliable D call. Germline assignment: CDR1 MNHEY and CDR2 SMNVEV (reference sequence). V was cut by 5 bases and J by 6 bases, with 6 bases left in between. This CDR3 contains 11 residues. The DNA of the CDR3 is TGTGCCAGCAGTCTCCCCGATACGCAGTATTTT. Protein sequence: CASSLPDTQYF.

The chain uses TRBV5-1 and TRBJ2-5; 11 nucleotides align to TRBD1. The CDR3 is 16 residues long. Germline values: CDR1 SGHRS, CDR2 YFSETQ. V was clipped by 4 bases and J by 4 bases; unmatched bases: 9. CDR3 nucleotides: TGCGCCAGCAGCCGTTTGACAGGGACAGGGGGAGAGACCCAGTACTTC. Translation gives CASSRLTGTGGETQYF.

With respect to this clone: A junction end diverges from the germline sequence, so it may reflect a read error. This rearrangement joins TRBV5-4 to TRBJ2-3, with 9 bases that match TRBD1. Per the germline V gene, CDR1 is SGHNT and CDR2 is YYREEE (reference sequence). This CDR3 region has 12 residues. The CDR3 DNA reads as TGTGCCAGCAGATCCCGGGACAGGGACAAGGTTTTT. Translating it yields CASRSRDRDKVF. The full variable domain, its missing parts supplied by reference TRBV5-4 and TRBJ2-3, is ETGVTQSPTHLIKTRGQQVTLRCSSQSGHNTVSWYQQALGQGPQFIFQYYREEENGRGNFPPRFSGLQFPNYSSELNVNALELDDSALYLCASRSRDRDKVFGPGTRLTVL.